The 32 T cell receptor beta chains below were found in one sample sequenced in a study of post-analysis software for immune sequencing data. Unique molecular identifiers had been added to the TCR beta cDNA libraries. TCRdb independently ran MiXCR on the PCR reads; one entry per CDR3 protein. The sample holds hundreds of thousands of distinct CDR3 sequences, 59% seen once. Whole-study results and caveats: Four or five TRBV segments occurring more often in patients than controls included TRBV5-6, TRBV5-1 and TRBV20-1.

Their target antigens are unknown. The specimen was blood. These receptor sequences come from a girl aged 2 to 10 with multiple sclerosis.

The J gene is TRBJ1-5, the V gene TRBV7-2, with 7 nucleotides matching TRBD1. The CDR3 contains 15 residues. The germline gives CDR1 SGHTA, CDR2 FQGNSA. Trimming removed 1 base from V and 6 bases from J; junction bases left unmatched: 6. In DNA form, the CDR3 reads TGTGCCAGCAGCTTAGACAGGGGAGTCGGTCAGCCCCAGCATTTT. The encoded protein is CASSLDRGVGQPQHF.

The rearrangement uses TRBV3-1 and TRBJ2-1, with D possibly being TRBD2 (5 bases). This CDR3 has 12 amino acids. The germline V gene has CDR1 LGHDT and CDR2 YNNKEL (reference sequence). Deletions cut 5 bases from V and 6 bases from J, with 8 bases between. CDR3 nucleotide sequence: TGTGCCAGCAGCGGACGGGGCAATGAGCAGTTCTTC. Residues: CASSGRGNEQFF.

This chain connects TRBV20-1 to TRBJ2-7; a weak D match, TRBD2 (5 bases). Trimming stripped 1 base from V and 3 bases from J, with 7 bases between. This CDR3 has 12 residues. From germline, CDR1 is DFQATT and CDR2 SNEGSKA (reference sequence). The CDR3 sequence is CSARAGIYEQYF. DNA for the CDR3: TGCAGTGCTAGAGCGGGAATCTACGAGCAGTACTTC.

The chain has TRBV7-2 and TRBJ1-6; the D is unclear. The CDR3 has 18 residues. V was pared by 5 bases and J by 0 bases, with 17 bases between. Germline CDR1 reads SGHTA; CDR2 reads FQGNSA. CDR3 coding DNA: TGTGCCAGCAGCCCCCCGTTGGAGCAGAGCTCCTATAATTCACCCCTCCACTTT. This sequence encodes CASSPPLEQSSYNSPLHF.

The V gene is TRBV24-1, the J gene TRBJ2-5, with TRBD1 as a possible D gene (7 bases). The CDR3 is made up of 18 amino acids. Trimming took off 6 bases at V and 2 bases at J, with 24 bases between the two ends. Germline V lookup: CDR1 KGHDR, CDR2 SFDVKD. The CDR3 loop is CATSPSRGDKLNQETQYF. CDR3 nucleotides: TGTGCCACCAGTCCAAGCAGGGGGGACAAGCTTAATCAAGAGACCCAGTACTTC.

The chain recombines TRBV7-9 with TRBJ2-1; D is possibly TRBD2 (5 bases). The CDR3 totals 17 residues. The germline V and J ends were trimmed by 7 bases and 9 bases, with 28 bases remaining between them. The germline V gene encodes CDR1 SEHNR and CDR2 FQNEAQ (reference sequence). The CDR3 spells CASTFGGGASVWGEQFF. The CDR3 DNA sequence: TGTGCCAGCACCTTCGGAGGTGGAGCCTCCGTCTGGGGTGAGCAGTTCTTC.

The chain uses TRBV20-1 and TRBJ1-2; TRBD1 aligns across 8 bases. J gave up 6 bases and V 0 bases, and 6 bases lay outside the gene matches. Germline CDR1 reads DFQATT; CDR2 reads SNEGSKA (reference sequence). There are 14 residues in the CDR3. The CDR3 DNA reads as TGCAGTGCTAGAGATCCTGGACAGGGACATGGCTACACCTTC. This translates into CSARDPGQGHGYTF.

This rearrangement joins TRBV6-1 to TRBJ2-4, with D perhaps matching TRBD1 (6 bases). Germline-derived CDR1 and CDR2 are MNHNS and SASEGT. This CDR3 spans 15 amino acids. V was pared by 8 bases and J by 13 bases, with 27 bases between. The CDR3 region is CASFRTASNHYKQYF. CDR3 coding DNA: TGTGCCAGCTTTAGGACAGCCAGCAACCACTACAAGCAGTACTTC.

This chain uses TRBV29-1 with TRBJ2-2, with 10 bases matching TRBD1. CDR3 size: 14 residues. Per the germline V gene, CDR1 is SQVTM and CDR2 is ANQGSEA. V dropped 6 bases and J dropped 7; count of bases not matched to a gene: 8. In nucleotides, the CDR3 is TGCAGCGTGTCCGGGACAGGGGCCGTCGGGGAGCTGTTTTTT. This translates into CSVSGTGAVGELFF.

The rearrangement joins TRBV7-9 to TRBJ1-2; D not certain. Germline assignment: CDR1 SEHNR and CDR2 FQNEAQ (reference sequence). Trimming cost V 2 bases and J 6 bases, with 16 bases left between them. This CDR3 region has 15 residues. The CDR3 is CASSLIVWGVDGYTF. The CDR3 nucleotides read TGTGCCAGCAGCTTAATCGTTTGGGGAGTTGATGGCTACACCTTC. The whole variable domain, remainder taken from reference TRBV7-9 and TRBJ1-2, is DTGVSQNPRHKITKRGQNVTFRCDPISEHNRLYWYRQTLGQGPEFLTYFQNEAQLEKSRLLSDRFSAERPKGSFSTLEIQRTEQGDSAMYLCASSLIVWGVDGYTFGSGTRLTVV.

The V and J genes are TRBV29-1 and TRBJ1-1; the D gene is possibly TRBD1 (6 bases). Germline lookup yields CDR1 SQVTM and CDR2 ANQGSEA. The CDR3 totals 11 residues. With 6 bases removed from V and 5 bases from J, the gap between germline ends came to 10 bases. The CDR3 protein is CSVDRRTEAFF. As DNA, the CDR3 is TGCAGCGTCGACAGGAGGACTGAAGCTTTCTTT.

The rearrangement joins TRBV12-3 or TRBV12-4 to TRBJ2-1; 9 bases match TRBD1. There are 16 residues in the CDR3. V shed 5 bases, J shed 2 bases, and the junction held 7 bases outside the gene matches. CDR3 in DNA: TGTGCCAGCAGTCCTTGGGACAGGGAGACCTACAATGAGCAGTTCTTC. Amino acid sequence: CASSPWDRETYNEQFF.

About this clonotype: The junction shows a germline mismatch at one end, possibly a read error. The gene calls are TRBV4-1 and TRBJ2-7, with D perhaps assigned TRBD1 or TRBD2 (5 bases each). Germline CDR1 is MGHRA and CDR2 is YSYEKL. CDR3 length: 16 amino acids. The CDR3 region has the DNA TGCACCAGCAGCCAAGGAGGTGGGGCACAGCCCTACGAGCAGTACTTC. This codes for CTSSQGGGAQPYEQYF.

This chain uses TRBV6-5 with TRBJ2-3; D unclear. This CDR3 has 15 residues. Germline V gene lookup returns CDR1 MNHEY and CDR2 SVGAGI. Between the trimmed V and J ends, which lost 0 bases and 2 bases, there was a span of 9 bases. The chain's CDR3 is CASSYSASHTDTQYF. The CDR3, as DNA: TGTGCCAGCAGTTACTCGGCCTCCCACACAGATACGCAGTATTTT.

The chain employs TRBV20-1 and TRBJ2-1; 10 nucleotides align to TRBD2. Germline loops: CDR1 DFQATT, CDR2 SNEGSKA (reference sequence). The CDR3 covers 15 residues. V was clipped by 4 bases and J by 2 bases; unmatched bases: 5. In DNA form, the CDR3 reads TGCAGTGCTAAGGGCCTAGCGGGGGCCTACAATGAGCAGTTCTTC. This sequence encodes CSAKGLAGAYNEQFF.

The chain combines TRBV20-1 with TRBJ2-1; D may be TRBD2 (7 bases). Germline values: CDR1 DFQATT, CDR2 SNEGSKA (reference sequence). Between the trimmed V and J ends, which lost 5 bases and 0 bases, there was a span of 14 bases. The CDR3 contains 15 residues. CDR3 nucleotide sequence: TGCAGTGCTGCTCCGGGGGGCAGCTCCTACAATGAGCAGTTCTTC. Translating it yields CSAAPGGSSYNEQFF.

V gene TRBV12-3 or TRBV12-4 combines with J gene TRBJ2-1, with D possibly being TRBD1 (6 bases). The V and J ends lost 6 bases and 2 bases respectively, with 11 bases between them. This CDR3 is 14 amino acids long. The CDR3 is CASRHRGTYNEQFF. CDR3 sequence (DNA): TGTGCCAGCAGACATAGGGGGACCTACAATGAGCAGTTCTTC.

The rearrangement uses TRBV7-3 and TRBJ2-7; D unresolved. Trimming shortened V by 6 bases and J by 5 bases, and 8 bases separated the two germline ends. The CDR3 runs to 11 residues. Germline lookup yields CDR1 SGHTA and CDR2 FQGTGA. The CDR3, as DNA: TGTGCCAGCAGTCCTACCGACGAGCAGTACTTC. Encoded protein: CASSPTDEQYF.

The chain combines TRBV12-3 or TRBV12-4 with TRBJ1-1; maybe TRBD1 (6 bases). This CDR3 comprises 13 residues. V was cut by 5 bases and J by 5 bases, with 12 bases left in between. CDR3 protein: CASSTGRQTEAFF. In nucleotides, the CDR3 is TGTGCCAGCAGTACAGGGCGGCAGACTGAAGCTTTCTTT.

In the case of this clonotype: A read error may produce the germline difference seen at one junction end. The V and J genes are TRBV12-3 or TRBV12-4 and TRBJ2-1; 12 bases line up with TRBD2. This CDR3 is 17 amino acids long. CDR3 sequence: CANSSGLAGRTYNEQFF. CDR3 nucleotide sequence: TGTGCCAACAGTTCCGGACTAGCGGGGAGGACTTACAATGAGCAGTTCTTC.

This chain connects TRBV20-1 to TRBJ2-7; possible D gene TRBD2, 5 bases. The ends were cut back, 3 bases at V and 5 bases at J, with 11 bases in the middle. The germline V gene has CDR1 DFQATT and CDR2 SNEGSKA (reference sequence). The CDR3 has 12 residues. CDR3 coding DNA: TGCAGTGCTAGCCGCGTCGGGGACGAGCAGTACTTC. It encodes CSASRVGDEQYF.

This clonotype has more than one count but fewer than ten. The chain employs TRBV15 and TRBJ2-4, with 8 bases that match TRBD1. Germline lookup yields CDR1 LNHNV and CDR2 YYDKDF (reference sequence). J lost 8 bases, V lost 3 bases, and 15 bases had no gene match. CDR3 length equals 17 residues. CDR3: CATSSVQGARSWDIQYF. The CDR3 DNA is TGTGCCACCAGCAGTGTCCAGGGGGCGCGGAGTTGGGACATTCAGTACTTC.

In the case of this clonotype: Compared with germline, one end of the junction differs, possibly owing to a read error. The genes are TRBV7-3 and TRBJ2-1; D is unresolved. From germline, CDR1 is SGHTA and CDR2 FQGTGA. The CDR3 covers 15 residues. The CDR3 spells CASSLFKGSPNGQFF. Here the CDR3 DNA reads TGTGCCAGCAGCTTGTTTAAGGGATCCCCAAATGGGCAGTTCTTC.

The rearrangement joins TRBV4-3 to TRBJ2-4, with 8 bases that match TRBD1. Germline trimming cut 2 bases from V and 8 bases from J; bases unmatched to any gene: 5. The CDR3 has 14 amino acids. Germline lookup yields CDR1 LGHNA and CDR2 YSLEER. As DNA, the CDR3 is TGCGCCAGCAGCCAAATGACAGGGGAGGACATTCAGTACTTC. It codes for CASSQMTGEDIQYF.

The gene calls are TRBV15 and TRBJ2-1; D possibly corresponds to TRBD1 (6 bases). This CDR3 is 14 amino acids long. With 4 bases removed from V and 6 bases from J, the gap between germline ends came to 13 bases. CDR1 and CDR2 from the germline V gene are LNHNV and YYDKDF (reference sequence). The CDR3 protein is CATSTHLGANEQFF. Written as DNA, the CDR3 is TGTGCCACCAGCACCCACTTGGGGGCCAATGAGCAGTTCTTC.

A note on this clonotype: The junction differs from germline at one of its ends, possibly a read error. V is TRBV6-2 or TRBV6-3 and J is TRBJ2-1; 8 bases are shared with TRBD1. Germline CDR1 is MNHEY and CDR2 is SVGEGT. The CDR3 has 16 residues. CDR3 coding DNA: TGTGCCAGCTCATACCGGACAGGGAAGTCCTACAATAAGCAGTTCTTC. It specifies CASSYRTGKSYNKQFF.

The chain couples TRBV7-9 to TRBJ2-2, with D possibly being TRBD1 or TRBD2 (5 bases each). The length of the CDR3 is 15 residues. Germline CDR1 is SEHNR and CDR2 is FQNEAQ (reference sequence). With 0 bases removed from V and 4 bases from J, the gap between germline ends came to 9 bases. The CDR3 nucleotides are TGTGCCAGCAGCTTAGCGGGGGAGAGCACCGGGGAGCTGTTTTTT. Its translation is CASSLAGESTGELFF.

The chain couples TRBV7-9 to TRBJ2-7, with D possibly matching TRBD2 (7 bases). The DNA end is a closer match to TRBJ2-4, so the J assignment may be wrong. This CDR3 has 13 residues. Per germline, CDR1 SEHNR and CDR2 FQNEAQ (reference sequence). The CDR3 coding sequence is TGTGCCAGCAGAGGGAGGGGGGCTGACATTCAGTACTTC. Its translation is CASRGRGADIQYF.

In this sample, this clonotype turned up a few times. The CDR3 here is CASSSGPGGYGYTF. The CDR3 nucleotides read TGTGCCAGCAGTTCAGGCCCCGGGGGGTATGGCTACACCTTC. The chain uses TRBV12-3 or TRBV12-4 and TRBJ1-2, with a weak D call TRBD1 (5 bases). The CDR3 sequence is 14 residues long. The V gene lost 4 bases and the J gene lost 5 bases, with 14 bases spanning the gap.

The chain is built from TRBV15 and TRBJ1-1; TRBD1 might be the D (6 bases). This CDR3 has 14 residues. Germline V lookup: CDR1 LNHNV, CDR2 YYDKDF (reference sequence). The V end lost 3 bases, the J end lost 7 bases, and 15 bases lay between the germline ends. CDR3 residues: CATSSPGHGVEAFF. For the CDR3, the DNA is TGTGCCACCAGCAGCCCGGGACACGGAGTTGAAGCTTTCTTT.

A few counts support this clonotype. J is TRBJ1-1 and V is TRBV7-2, with 7 bases fitting TRBD1. The CDR3 is 14 amino acids. CDR1 and CDR2 from the germline V gene are SGHTA and FQGNSA. J was trimmed by 2 bases and V by 7 bases; bases with no gene match: 7. The CDR3 protein is CASKASGGNTEAFF. CDR3 DNA sequence: TGTGCCAGCAAGGCCTCAGGGGGAAACACTGAAGCTTTCTTT.

The chain links TRBV6-6 to TRBJ2-1; D is tentatively TRBD1 or TRBD2 (7 bases each). The CDR3 spans 13 residues. Germline CDR1 and CDR2: MNHNY and SVGAGI (reference sequence). V shed 8 bases and J shed 8 bases, with 16 bases lying between them. In DNA form, the CDR3 reads TGTGCCAGCCGCGGGAGACAGGGAGATGAGCAGTTCTTC. Its translation is CASRGRQGDEQFF.